The next 12 T cell receptor beta chains were all read from a single sample in a study of blood T cell repertoires in COVID-19. This table comes from immunoSEQ multiplex PCR, and its TCRdb copy is limited to in-frame clones, with some not included. Of about 250,000 clones detected, 65% to 90% appear once; the ten largest clones hold more than 1.5%. The material sequenced was PBMCs or T cells enriched from blood (not recorded which). The origin of the receptors is a middle-aged man who had recovered from COVID-19.

The genes are TRBV4-3 and TRBJ2-1; D not certain. Per the germline V gene, CDR1 is LGHNA and CDR2 is YSLEER. There are 13 residues in the CDR3. V was shortened by 0 bases and J by 6 bases, with 6 bases between the two germline ends. The CDR3 protein is CASSQDLLNEQFF. In DNA, the CDR3 is TGCGCCAGCAGCCAAGATCTACTCAATGAGCAGTTCTTC.

The V and J genes are TRBV28 and TRBJ1-3, with a tentative D call TRBD1 (6 bases). The CDR3 has 13 amino acids. Germline lookup yields CDR1 MDHEN and CDR2 SYDVKM. V lost 6 bases to trimming and J lost 2 bases, with 8 bases between them. Written as DNA, the CDR3 is TGTGCCAGCAGACAGGGTGCTGGAAACACCATATATTTT. This translates into CASRQGAGNTIYF.

V usage is TRBV4-1 and J usage is TRBJ2-3; tentatively, D is TRBD2 (6 bases). The CDR3 extends over 15 amino acids. Trimming stripped 1 base from V and 6 bases from J, with 14 bases between. Germline CDR1 MGHRA, CDR2 YSYEKL. The CDR3 region has the DNA TGCGCCAGCAGCCAAGTGGATAGCGGAGCCGATACGCAGTATTTT. Its protein is CASSQVDSGADTQYF.

This sequence joins TRBV12-3 or TRBV12-4 and TRBJ1-6; D is unresolved. The CDR3 length is 12 residues. V lost 3 bases and J 7 bases, leaving 4 bases between the germline ends. Here the CDR3 DNA reads TGTGCCAGCAGTTTGAGAAATTCACCCCTCCACTTT. Residues: CASSLRNSPLHF.

This clone was seen a few times. The chain couples TRBV7-2 to TRBJ1-5; unclear D gene. Looked up from germline, CDR1 is SGHTA and CDR2 is FQGNSA. The V end was cut by 3 bases, the J end by 6 bases, with 6 bases between. CDR3 size: 12 residues. DNA for the CDR3: TGTGCCAGCAGCTTGAGGAGTCAGCCCCAGCATTTT. It encodes CASSLRSQPQHF.

The chain uses TRBV7-9 and TRBJ1-1; no clear D. CDR1 SEHNR and CDR2 FQNEAQ come from the germline V gene (reference sequence). The germline V and J ends were trimmed by 3 bases and 3 bases, with 8 bases remaining between them. CDR3 length equals 13 residues. The CDR3 coding sequence is TGTGCCAGCAGCTTCAACGGTTACACTGAAGCTTTCTTT. This gives the protein CASSFNGYTEAFF.

This clone was counted only a few times. The CDR3 region is CASSQVQGSYEQYF. The CDR3 DNA reads TGTGCCAGCAGCCAAGTGCAGGGGTCCTACGAGCAGTACTTC. The chain employs TRBV4-2 and TRBJ2-7; perhaps TRBD1 as D (6 bases). CDR1 LGHNA and CDR2 YNFKEQ come from the germline V gene. The CDR3 extends over 14 amino acids. V lost 1 base to trimming and J lost 1 base, with 8 bases between them.

This chain links TRBV11-2 with TRBJ1-6, with no clear D. Germline assignment: CDR1 SGHAT and CDR2 FQNNGV. Trimming removed 2 bases from V and 5 bases from J, with 4 bases in between. The CDR3 sequence is 13 residues long. This CDR3 is CASSLTDNSPLHF. In DNA form, the CDR3 reads TGTGCCAGCAGCTTAACAGATAATTCACCCCTCCACTTT.

The V gene is TRBV30, the J gene TRBJ1-2, with D perhaps TRBD1 (6 bases). CDR3 length equals 12 residues. Trimming took off 3 bases at V and 10 bases at J, with 15 bases between the two ends. Germline V gene lookup returns CDR1 GTSNPN and CDR2 SVGIG (reference sequence). The CDR3 loop is CAWSRNREDYTF. The DNA for the CDR3 is TGTGCCTGGAGCAGGAACAGGGAAGACTACACCTTC. Full variable domain (outside the CDR3, taken from reference TRBV30 and TRBJ1-2): SQTIHQWPATLVQPVGSPLSLECTVEGTSNPNLYWYRQAAGRGLQLLFYSVGIGQISSEVPQNLSASRPQDRQFILSSKKLLLSDSGFYLCAWSRNREDYTFGSGTRLTVV.

The chain is built from TRBV18 and TRBJ2-1; possibly TRBD2 for D (6 bases). The CDR3 is 13 residues long. Trimming stripped 0 bases from V and 9 bases from J, with 9 bases between. Germline-derived CDR1 and CDR2 are KGHSH and LQKENI. As DNA, the CDR3 is TGTGCCAGCTCACCACCCCAGGGACTTGAGCAGTTCTTC. Translated: CASSPPQGLEQFF.

The rearrangement links TRBV19 to TRBJ2-1, with 7 positions matching TRBD2. The germline V gene has CDR1 LNHDA and CDR2 SQIVND (reference sequence). V trimming: 0 bases; J trimming: 6 bases; junction bases outside the gene matches: 8. There are 16 residues in the CDR3. The CDR3 nucleotides read TGTGCCAGTAGTATAGATCCGGGGGGACTAAGCAATGAGCAGTTCTTC. It codes for CASSIDPGGLSNEQFF.

V gene TRBV3-1 (or the pseudogene TRBV3-2) combines with J gene TRBJ2-2, with TRBD2 identical over 12 bases. V trimming: 4 bases; J trimming: 5 bases; junction bases outside the gene matches: 2. The germline V gene has CDR1 LGHDT and CDR2 YNNKEL (reference sequence). CDR3 size: 15 residues. CDR3 nucleotide sequence: TGTGCCAGCAGCCTAACTAGCGGGGGGACCGGGGAGCTGTTTTTT. This codes for CASSLTSGGTGELFF.